These 30 T cell receptor beta chains came from one sample sequenced in a study of lymphopenia after photon versus proton radiotherapy. Sequencing was performed with immunoSEQ multiplex PCR; in TCRdb, only in-frame clones are kept and a portion is missing. Here the sample spans about 64,000 clones, around 90% being singletons. Sequenced here: peripheral blood, sampled from a patient treated with proton-based radiotherapy. These receptors all stem from a man aged 80 or over with esophageal cancer.

The chain couples TRBV11-1 to TRBJ2-5; D is unclear. V was pared by 1 base and J by 2 bases, with 5 bases between. The germline gives CDR1 SGHAT, CDR2 FQDESV (reference sequence). The CDR3 sequence is 13 residues long. CDR3 region: CASSLGWQETQYF. The CDR3 nucleotides read TGTGCCAGCAGCTTAGGCTGGCAAGAGACCCAGTACTTC. Full variable domain (outside the CDR3, taken from reference TRBV11-1 and TRBJ2-5): EAEVAQSPRYKITEKSQAVAFWCDPISGHATLYWYRQILGQGPELLVQFQDESVVDDSQLPKDRFSAERLKGVDSTLKIQPAELGDSAMYLCASSLGWQETQYFGPGTRLLVL.

The genes are TRBV2 and TRBJ2-2; 9 bases are a match to TRBD2. With 10 bases clipped from V and 4 bases from J, the junction kept 7 bases outside the gene matches. Germline V gene data show CDR1 as SNHLY and CDR2 as FYNNEI. CDR3 size: 14 residues. The CDR3 protein is CAKVSGRGTGELFF. The CDR3 DNA is TGTGCCAAAGTTAGCGGGAGAGGCACCGGGGAGCTGTTTTTT. Full variable domain (missing parts from reference TRBV2 and TRBJ2-2): EPEVTQTPSHQVTQMGQEVILRCVPISNHLYFYWYRQILGQKVEFLVSFYNNEISEKSEIFDDQFSVERPDGSNFTLKIRSTKLEDSAMYFCAKVSGRGTGELFFGEGSRLTVL.

The rearrangement joins TRBV9 to TRBJ2-1; 8 bases fit TRBD2. The CDR3 length is 15 residues. Per germline, CDR1 SGDLS and CDR2 YYNGEE. The V gene end was trimmed by 2 bases and the J gene end by 4 bases; junction bases not matched to a gene: 5. CDR3 amino acids: CASSVSTSGYNEQFF. CDR3 nucleotides: TGTGCCAGCAGCGTCTCCACTAGCGGATACAATGAGCAGTTCTTC.

V gene TRBV2 combines with J gene TRBJ1-4; 8 nucleotides match TRBD1. Germline V gene sequence: CDR1 SNHLY, CDR2 FYNNEI. The CDR3 consists of 15 residues. V lost 8 bases and J lost 7; bases outside the gene matches: 12. CDR3 loop: CASSGDWDRTEKLFF. CDR3 nucleotide sequence: TGTGCCAGCTCTGGGGACTGGGACAGGACTGAAAAACTGTTTTTT. Variable domain in full (rest from reference TRBV2 and TRBJ1-4): EPEVTQTPSHQVTQMGQEVILRCVPISNHLYFYWYRQILGQKVEFLVSFYNNEISEKSEIFDDQFSVERPDGSNFTLKIRSTKLEDSAMYFCASSGDWDRTEKLFFGSGTQLSVL.

V is TRBV30 and J is TRBJ2-5; TRBD2 matches at 10 bases. The CDR3 spans 15 residues. V dropped 5 bases and J dropped 5; count of bases not matched to a gene: 11. CDR1 and CDR2 from the germline V gene are GTSNPN and SVGIG (reference sequence). The CDR3 coding sequence is TGTGCCTGGGGAGCGGGAGGGGGTTTCGTGGAGACCCAGTACTTC. It translates to CAWGAGGGFVETQYF.

The rearrangement links TRBV9 to TRBJ1-3, with a weak D call TRBD1 (5 bases). Trimming cost V 5 bases and J 1 base, with 7 bases left between them. CDR1 and CDR2 from the germline V gene are SGDLS and YYNGEE. There are 13 residues in the CDR3. The CDR3, as DNA: TGTGCCAGCAGTCCAGGGTCTGGAAACACCATATATTTT. It yields the protein CASSPGSGNTIYF.

The chain is built from TRBV7-2 and TRBJ2-5, with TRBD2 matching 8 bases. The CDR3 is 16 amino acids. The germline CDR1 and CDR2 sequences are SGHTA and FQGNSA. V was pared by 5 bases and J by 6 bases, with 14 bases of the junction left unmatched. CDR3 residues: CASSPTLAGGGKTQYF. The CDR3 DNA follows: TGTGCCAGCAGCCCCACGCTAGCGGGCGGGGGGAAGACCCAGTACTTC.

The chain has TRBV30 and TRBJ1-2, with D possibly TRBD1 on 6 matching bases. CDR1 is GTSNPN, CDR2 SVGIG, per germline (reference sequence). V was cut by 0 bases and J by 7 bases, with 15 bases left in between. The CDR3 extends over 14 amino acids. The CDR3 DNA sequence: TGTGCCTGGAGTGTAACTTGGGGGGGCTCTGGCTACACCTTC. It encodes CAWSVTWGGSGYTF.

This sequence joins TRBV5-4 and TRBJ2-5; the match to TRBD2 covers 8 bases. Germline-derived CDR1 and CDR2 are SGHNT and YYREEE (reference sequence). This CDR3 contains 14 residues. V was pared by 3 bases and J by 4 bases, with 5 bases of the junction left unmatched. Written as DNA, the CDR3 is TGTGCCAGCAGCTCCGGGGGGGCCGGAGAGACCCAGTACTTC. Its translation: CASSSGGAGETQYF.

The CDR3 nucleotides read TGTGCCAGCAGCTTCGCCATTTGGATCACTGAAGCTTTCTTT. Encoded protein: CASSFAIWITEAFF. The gene calls are TRBV5-6 and TRBJ1-1; D call uncertain. Per germline, CDR1 SGHDT and CDR2 YYEEEE. Trimming shortened V by 2 bases and J by 4 bases, and 12 bases separated the two germline ends. The CDR3 is 14 residues long.

This clone was observed a handful of times. The rearrangement links TRBV2 to TRBJ2-3, with 9 nucleotides matching TRBD2. This CDR3 comprises 17 residues. V trimming: 8 bases; J trimming: 2 bases; junction bases outside the gene matches: 14. Germline CDR1 is SNHLY and CDR2 is FYNNEI. In DNA form, the CDR3 reads TGTGCCAGCCTCCGGTCTCCTAGCGGGGTGAACACAGATACGCAGTATTTT. Amino acid sequence: CASLRSPSGVNTDTQYF.

V is TRBV4-1 and J is TRBJ1-2; 9 bases are a match to TRBD1. V gave up 6 bases and J gave up 6 bases; unmatched junction bases: 2. The CDR3 is 12 amino acids. Germline CDR1 is MGHRA and CDR2 is YSYEKL. The CDR3 DNA is TGCGCCAGCAGGCGACAGGGGGATGGCTACACCTTC. Its protein product is CASRRQGDGYTF.

This sequence joins TRBV10-3 and TRBJ1-2; D uncertain. CDR3 length equals 15 residues. The V and J ends lost 0 bases and 4 bases respectively, with 12 bases between them. Germline V gene lookup returns CDR1 ENHRY and CDR2 SYGVKD. The CDR3 spells CAISESPLTPYGYTF. CDR3 in DNA: TGTGCCATCAGTGAGTCCCCTTTGACTCCCTATGGCTACACCTTC.

This chain joins TRBV5-8 and TRBJ2-5, with 11 bases lining up with TRBD1. Germline V gives CDR1 SGHTS, CDR2 YDEGEE. The CDR3 consists of 15 residues. With V trimmed by 4 bases and J by 1 base, 3 bases remained unmatched. DNA for the CDR3: TGTGCCAGCAGCCCCGGACAGGGGGCCCAAGAGACCCAGTACTTC. This translates into CASSPGQGAQETQYF.

The chain recombines TRBV9 with TRBJ1-5; D remains ambiguous. V was pared by 4 bases and J by 0 bases, with 2 bases between. Germline CDR1 is SGDLS and CDR2 is YYNGEE. CDR3 length equals 12 residues. CDR3 in DNA: TGTGCCAGCAGCAATAGCAATCAGCCCCAGCATTTT. This sequence encodes CASSNSNQPQHF.

This clone appeared once. CDR3 sequence (DNA): TGCGCCAGCAGCTTGGTAGTGGGGGCAAACTATGGCTACACCTTC. Translating it yields CASSLVVGANYGYTF. The V call is TRBV5-1, the J call TRBJ1-2, with TRBD1 as a possible D gene (6 bases). This CDR3 region has 15 residues. Trimming stripped 0 bases from V and 2 bases from J, with 11 bases between. Germline CDR1 and CDR2: SGHRS and YFSETQ. Full variable domain (rest looked up from reference TRBV5-1 and TRBJ1-2): KAGVTQTPRYLIKTRGQQVTLSCSPISGHRSVSWYQQTPGQGLQFLFEYFSETQRNKGNFPGRFSGRQFSNSRSEMNVSTLELGDSALYLCASSLVVGANYGYTFGSGTRLTVV.

The CDR3 reads CASSLEGQQETQYF. CDR3 nucleotide sequence: TGCGCCAGCAGCTTGGAGGGACAGCAAGAGACCCAGTACTTC. This chain joins TRBV5-1 and TRBJ2-5; 7 positions agree with TRBD1. The CDR3 length is 14 residues. Germline CDR1 is SGHRS and CDR2 is YFSETQ. J lost 2 bases, V lost 0 bases, and 1 base had no gene match.

The J gene is TRBJ1-2, the V gene TRBV30; 9 nucleotides line up with TRBD1. This CDR3 has 21 residues. Trimming took 0 bases from V and 0 from J; bases not matched to a gene: 20. Germline-derived CDR1 and CDR2 are GTSNPN and SVGIG (reference sequence). The CDR3 coding sequence is TGTGCCTGGAGTGTGACCCGGCTTTTCCGGGACAGGGCGGGAACTAACTATGGCTACACCTTC. Translation: CAWSVTRLFRDRAGTNYGYTF.

V gene TRBV10-2 combines with J gene TRBJ1-1; perhaps TRBD1 as D (5 bases). Germline values: CDR1 WSHSY, CDR2 SAAADI. The CDR3 spans 11 residues. Trimming cost V 4 bases and J 8 bases, with 8 bases left between them. The CDR3 DNA reads as TGCGCCAGCAGTGGTGGGGGGGAAGCTTTCTTT. This codes for CASSGGGEAFF.

The chain links TRBV5-1 to TRBJ1-1; TRBD1 agrees at 7 bases. The germline V gene has CDR1 SGHRS and CDR2 YFSETQ. The CDR3 totals 11 residues. V was pared by 0 bases and J by 12 bases, with 2 bases of the junction left unmatched. For the CDR3, the DNA is TGCGCCAGCAGCTTGGAGGGGGCTTCTTTCTTT. Translated, it gives CASSLEGASFF. The complete variable domain, with remaining parts taken from reference TRBV5-1 and TRBJ1-1, reads KAGVTQTPRYLIKTRGQQVTLSCSPISGHRSVSWYQQTPGQGLQFLFEYFSETQRNKGNFPGRFSGRQFSNSRSEMNVSTLELGDSALYLCASSLEGASFFGQGTRLTVV.

J is TRBJ1-3 and V is TRBV19, with 12 bases identical to TRBD1. J lost 0 bases, V lost 4 bases, and 4 bases had no gene match. CDR1 LNHDA and CDR2 SQIVND come from the germline V gene (reference sequence). This CDR3 is 17 amino acids long. In nucleotides, the CDR3 is TGTGCCAGTAGTAGCCGGGACAGGGGGCCCTCTGGAAACACCATATATTTT. The encoded protein is CASSSRDRGPSGNTIYF.

This chain connects TRBV7-3 to TRBJ1-2, with TRBD1 matching over 7 bases. The CDR3 consists of 11 residues. J gave up 13 bases and V 4 bases, and 6 bases lay outside the gene matches. CDR1 SGHTA and CDR2 FQGTGA come from the germline V gene. The CDR3 nucleotides are TGTGCCAGCAGCTCCGACAGGGTTCTCACCTTC. It specifies CASSSDRVLTF.

This clone showed up just once. The chain uses TRBV6-6 and TRBJ2-3; D is perhaps TRBD2 (7 bases). CDR3 size: 14 residues. Germline V gives CDR1 MNHNY, CDR2 SVGAGI (reference sequence). Deletions cut 5 bases from V and 6 bases from J, with 15 bases between. CDR3 in amino acids: CASSPRGAMDTQYF. The CDR3 nucleotides read TGTGCCAGCAGTCCACGGGGGGCTATGGATACGCAGTATTTT.

V gene TRBV5-6 combines with J gene TRBJ2-2, with TRBD1 matching 9 bases. With V trimmed by 2 bases and J by 3 bases, 5 bases remained unmatched. The CDR3 totals 16 residues. Germline-derived CDR1 and CDR2 are SGHDT and YYEEEE. The CDR3 is CASSLYRGQDTGELFF. The CDR3 DNA sequence: TGTGCCAGCAGCTTATACAGGGGGCAGGACACCGGGGAGCTGTTTTTT.

The rearrangement joins TRBV5-4 to TRBJ2-1, with 7 bases aligning to TRBD2. J was trimmed by 0 bases and V by 4 bases; bases with no gene match: 7. This CDR3 spans 16 amino acids. Germline V CDR1 and CDR2: SGHNT, YYREEE (reference sequence). The CDR3, as DNA: TGTGCCAGCAGCGGGGCGAGCGGGAACTCCTACAATGAGCAGTTCTTC. It is translated as CASSGASGNSYNEQFF.

The chain recombines TRBV7-2 with TRBJ2-5; 7 bases agree with TRBD1. Germline trimming cut 5 bases from V and 13 bases from J; bases unmatched to any gene: 13. Germline assignment: CDR1 SGHTA and CDR2 FQGNSA. The CDR3 sequence is 13 residues long. CDR3 DNA sequence: TGTGCCAGCAGCGCCAGGGGGATGTCGCTTCCGTACTTC. Its protein product is CASSARGMSLPYF.

This rearrangement joins TRBV7-6 to TRBJ2-2, with 7 bases fitting TRBD2. Germline V gene lookup returns CDR1 SGHVS and CDR2 FNYEAQ. The junction had 4 bases not matched to a gene; V was cut back by 6 bases and J by 0 bases. The CDR3 contains 15 residues. The CDR3 loop reads CASSFSGTNTGELFF. The CDR3 region has the DNA TGTGCCAGCAGTTTCAGCGGGACGAACACCGGGGAGCTGTTTTTT.

The V gene is TRBV4-1, the J gene TRBJ2-7, with 7 bases identical to TRBD1. Germline V gives CDR1 MGHRA, CDR2 YSYEKL. The CDR3 runs to 13 residues. V lost 4 bases to trimming and J lost 3 bases; unmatched junction nucleotides: 3. The CDR3 DNA reads as TGCGCCAGCAGCCCCCGGGACAGCTACGAGCAGTACTTC. This translates into CASSPRDSYEQYF.

The chain has TRBV9 and TRBJ1-5; no clear D. Trimming took 3 bases from V and 0 from J, leaving 7 bases between them. CDR3 length: 14 residues. CDR1 is SGDLS, CDR2 YYNGEE, per germline. CDR3 protein: CASSESISNQPQHF. CDR3 sequence (DNA): TGTGCCAGCAGCGAGTCGATTAGCAATCAGCCCCAGCATTTT.

The chain combines TRBV5-4 with TRBJ1-3; no firm D call. This CDR3 region has 14 residues. Deletions cut 4 bases from V and 0 bases from J, with 8 bases between. CDR1 SGHNT and CDR2 YYREEE come from the germline V gene (reference sequence). Here the CDR3 reads CASSKQDSGNTIYF. As DNA, the CDR3 is TGTGCCAGCAGCAAACAAGACTCTGGAAACACCATATATTTT.